A single sample gave rise to the 23 T cell receptor beta chains below, sequenced in a study of blood T cell repertoires in COVID-19. The data were produced by immunoSEQ multiplex PCR, yet TCRdb's version contains in-frame clones alone and is incomplete. The data hold some 200,000 clones, with approximately 85% observed a single time. The specimen was PBMCs or T cells enriched from blood (not recorded which). Every receptor here comes from a man aged 35-49 years who had recovered from COVID-19.

This chain uses TRBV5-1 with TRBJ1-2; 10 bases line up with TRBD1. The CDR3 sequence is 16 residues long. The germline V gene encodes CDR1 SGHRS and CDR2 YFSETQ. Trimming at V came to 0 bases and at J to 8 bases, leaving 10 bases not matched to a gene. CDR3 bases: TGCGCCAGCAGCTTGGCACCGGGACAGGGGTACGAAGGCTACACCTTC. Amino acid sequence: CASSLAPGQGYEGYTF.

This clone was recorded only once. The chain is built from TRBV4-3 and TRBJ1-5; D not certain. Trimming pared 0 bases from V and 6 bases from J, leaving 6 bases between. Germline V gene lookup returns CDR1 LGHNA and CDR2 YSLEER. The CDR3 consists of 13 residues. The CDR3 DNA sequence: TGCGCCAGCAGCCAAGATCCGAGTCAGCCCCAGCATTTT. Protein: CASSQDPSQPQHF.

The rearrangement uses TRBV6-2 or TRBV6-3 and TRBJ2-5; 13 bases are a match to TRBD2. From germline, CDR1 is MNHEY and CDR2 SVGEGT. The V segment lost 6 bases and the J segment 4 bases; nucleotides outside the gene matches: 11. The CDR3 loop spans 17 amino acids. This CDR3 reads CASSQGLAGAVGETQYF. For the CDR3, the DNA is TGTGCCAGCAGCCAAGGACTAGCGGGAGCGGTAGGAGAGACCCAGTACTTC.

This chain uses TRBV3-1 (or the pseudogene TRBV3-2) with TRBJ2-2; 8 bases line up with TRBD2. The germline V gene encodes CDR1 LGHDT and CDR2 YNNKEL (reference sequence). The CDR3 covers 17 residues. The V segment lost 5 bases and the J segment 4 bases; nucleotides outside the gene matches: 12. The CDR3 sequence: CASSSSAGLESTGELFF. The DNA for the CDR3 is TGTGCCAGCAGCTCCTCAGCGGGACTAGAAAGCACCGGGGAGCTGTTTTTT.

The chain joins TRBV2 to TRBJ1-2, with 9 positions matching TRBD1. From germline, CDR1 is SNHLY and CDR2 FYNNEI. Trimming at V came to 9 bases and at J to 0 bases, leaving 11 bases not matched to a gene. This CDR3 has 16 amino acids. The CDR3 coding sequence is TGTGCCAGTGAACGAGGACAGGGGCTACCTAACTATGGCTACACCTTC. Its protein is CASERGQGLPNYGYTF. The full variable domain, with the rest looked up from reference TRBV2 and TRBJ1-2, is EPEVTQTPSHQVTQMGQEVILRCVPISNHLYFYWYRQILGQKVEFLVSFYNNEISEKSEIFDDQFSVERPDGSNFTLKIRSTKLEDSAMYFCASERGQGLPNYGYTFGSGTRLTVV.

The V gene is TRBV6-1, the J gene TRBJ2-4; no reliable D call. Trimming shortened V by 2 bases and J by 8 bases, and 4 bases separated the two germline ends. CDR1 is MNHNS and CDR2 is SASEGT in the germline V gene. The length of the CDR3 is 11 residues. The CDR3 loop is CASSELDIQYF. CDR3 coding DNA: TGTGCCAGCAGTGAATTAGACATTCAGTACTTC.

V usage is TRBV4-3 and J usage is TRBJ1-2; 8 bases match TRBD1. Per germline, CDR1 LGHNA and CDR2 YSLEER. The CDR3 loop spans 17 amino acids. V trimming: 2 bases; J trimming: 2 bases; junction bases outside the gene matches: 10. The chain's CDR3 is CASSQTLRTGPNYGYTF. The CDR3 nucleotides read TGCGCCAGCAGCCAAACACTTCGGACAGGGCCGAACTATGGCTACACCTTC.

This sequence joins TRBV5-1 and TRBJ2-7; weak D call: TRBD1 (6 bases). Germline V lookup: CDR1 SGHRS, CDR2 YFSETQ. V gave up 2 bases and J gave up 3 bases, with 12 bases separating them. There are 14 residues in the CDR3. The CDR3 sequence: CASSLQGSFYEQYF. The CDR3 nucleotides read TGCGCCAGCAGCTTACAGGGTAGCTTCTACGAGCAGTACTTC.

The V gene is TRBV27, the J gene TRBJ2-7; maybe TRBD1 (6 bases). V dropped 4 bases and J dropped 2 bases, with 15 bases sitting between them. The CDR3 spans 15 residues. Germline V gives CDR1 MNHEY, CDR2 SMNVEV (reference sequence). The CDR3 here is CASSSNSGTTYEQYF. The CDR3 bases are TGTGCCAGCAGTTCGAACTCGGGGACAACCTACGAGCAGTACTTC.

This rearrangement joins TRBV6-2 or TRBV6-3 to TRBJ1-1, with TRBD1 as a possible D gene (6 bases). The V end was cut by 4 bases, the J end by 1 base, with 19 bases between. The CDR3 has 17 amino acids. Germline assignment: CDR1 MNHEY and CDR2 SVGEGT. CDR3 loop: CASSLPGHLNGNTEAFF. Here the CDR3 DNA reads TGTGCCAGCAGTTTACCGGGACACCTCAACGGGAACACTGAAGCTTTCTTT.

The rearrangement links TRBV5-5 to TRBJ2-3; 12 bases align to TRBD2. V shed 4 bases, J shed 1 base, and the junction held 7 bases outside the gene matches. The CDR3 contains 17 residues. CDR1 and CDR2 (germline): SGHKS, YYEKEE (reference sequence). The CDR3 nucleotides are TGTGCCAGCAGCCCCCGGACTAGCGGGACTCGCACAGATACGCAGTATTTT. Amino acids: CASSPRTSGTRTDTQYF.

The chain combines TRBV7-9 with TRBJ2-1, with 7 bases matching TRBD2. The J segment lost 3 bases and the V segment lost 5 bases, leaving 10 bases of the junction unmatched. The germline CDR1 and CDR2 sequences are SEHNR and FQNEAQ (reference sequence). This CDR3 has 16 amino acids. CDR3 sequence: CASSPRSGDYYNEQFF. The CDR3 coding sequence is TGTGCCAGCAGCCCGAGAAGCGGGGACTACTACAATGAGCAGTTCTTC.

This chain connects TRBV7-2 to TRBJ1-2, with TRBD1 identical over 9 bases. V gave up 1 base and J gave up 7 bases; unmatched junction bases: 4. The CDR3 contains 14 residues. Per germline, CDR1 SGHTA and CDR2 FQGNSA. CDR3 DNA sequence: TGTGCCAGCAGCTTAGACGGACAGGGGAGTGGCTACACCTTC. Translated: CASSLDGQGSGYTF.

The rearrangement uses TRBV29-1 and TRBJ2-5; the match to TRBD1 covers 9 bases. Unmatched junction bases numbered 8, after V lost 7 bases and J lost 5 bases. The germline CDR1 and CDR2 sequences are SQVTM and ANQGSEA. The CDR3 length is 13 residues. This chain's CDR3 is CSAGQGRRETQYF. CDR3 nucleotides: TGCAGCGCGGGACAGGGTCGGAGGGAGACCCAGTACTTC.

This clone was detected once. The V call is TRBV27, the J call TRBJ1-5; TRBD1 aligns across 12 bases. With 6 bases clipped from V and 6 bases from J, the junction kept 3 bases outside the gene matches. Germline lookup yields CDR1 MNHEY and CDR2 SMNVEV (reference sequence). CDR3 length: 14 amino acids. The CDR3 reads CASRGQGAGQPQHF. For the CDR3, the DNA is TGTGCCAGCAGGGGACAGGGGGCCGGTCAGCCCCAGCATTTT.

This clone was seen only a few times. J is TRBJ1-2 and V is TRBV27, with 7 bases aligning to TRBD1. V shed 6 bases and J 8 bases; nucleotides not matched to a gene: 9. The CDR3 consists of 13 residues. From germline, CDR1 is MNHEY and CDR2 SMNVEV (reference sequence). The CDR3 region is CASRSYRGAGYTF. The CDR3 nucleotides are TGTGCCAGCAGATCCTACAGGGGCGCGGGCTACACCTTC.

This clone came up a few times. The chain carries TRBV9 and TRBJ2-1; unclear D gene. CDR1 SGDLS and CDR2 YYNGEE come from the germline V gene. The CDR3 contains 13 residues. V gave up 1 base and J gave up 5 bases, with 7 bases separating them. The CDR3 sequence is CASSVFRDNEQFF. DNA for the CDR3: TGTGCCAGCAGCGTATTCCGCGACAATGAGCAGTTCTTC.

This rearrangement joins TRBV6-5 to TRBJ2-2, with D hard to call. The CDR3 consists of 14 residues. Germline loops: CDR1 MNHEY, CDR2 SVGAGI. The germline V and J ends were trimmed by 7 bases and 2 bases, with 11 bases remaining between them. This chain's CDR3 is CASTGGGNTGELFF. Written as DNA, the CDR3 is TGTGCCAGCACGGGTGGTGGTAACACCGGGGAGCTGTTTTTT.

This clone occurred once. The chain uses TRBV18 and TRBJ1-3; TRBD1 agrees at 7 bases. Per the germline V gene, CDR1 is KGHSH and CDR2 is LQKENI. J was trimmed by 2 bases and V by 3 bases; bases with no gene match: 7. This CDR3 is built from 16 residues. CDR3 sequence: CASSPDGQGAGNTIYF. The DNA of the CDR3 is TGTGCCAGCTCACCGGACGGGCAGGGGGCTGGAAACACCATATATTTT.

This rearrangement joins TRBV4-3 to TRBJ2-2; 8 nucleotides line up with TRBD1. In germline, CDR1 is LGHNA, CDR2 YSLEER. J gave up 7 bases and V 1 base, and 5 bases lay outside the gene matches. There are 15 residues in the CDR3. The CDR3 DNA reads as TGCGCCAGCAGCCAAGGTCAGGGGGCTGGCGGGGAGCTGTTTTTT. Protein product: CASSQGQGAGGELFF.

This clone was seen a single time. J is TRBJ2-7 and V is TRBV21-1; TRBD1 is taken as the D call from the table, unchecked against the DNA. TRBV21-1 is a known pseudogene. CDR3 length: 15 amino acids. The CDR3, as DNA: TGTGCCAGCAGGTCCCCGGGACAGGGCGTCTACGAGCAGTACGTC. This translates into CASRSPGQGVYEQYV.

This clone has just one count. The chain links TRBV7-9 to TRBJ1-1; the D gene is possibly TRBD1 (6 bases). The CDR3 extends over 13 amino acids. V lost 2 bases and J lost 4, with 8 bases in between. In germline, CDR1 is SEHNR, CDR2 FQNEAQ (reference sequence). The CDR3 reads CASSLKGVTEAFF. CDR3 nucleotide sequence: TGTGCCAGCAGCTTAAAGGGGGTCACTGAAGCTTTCTTT.

This rearrangement joins TRBV7-8 to TRBJ2-7, with 7 bases fitting TRBD1. The CDR3 totals 15 residues. Germline V CDR1 and CDR2: SGHVS, FQNEAQ. V was clipped by 5 bases and J by 4 bases; unmatched bases: 11. CDR3 nucleotide sequence: TGTGCCAGCAGCCCGGGGACAGTAGATACTTACGAGCAGTACTTC. Residues: CASSPGTVDTYEQYF.